The sequence of this T cell receptor (beta chain) was determined in a study of sequential checkpoint blockade in melanoma. For the study at large: TCRβ was sequenced from DNA of 91 pretreatment tumors. After nivolumab or ipilimumab alone, about two dozen patients had week-13 rebiopsies. Findings and limits, study-wide: Pretreatment TIL clonality tracked with response in the nivolumab-first arm.

This sample's treatment: randomized to nivolumab then ipilimumab (arm A) or the reverse (arm B). TCRdb keeps only in-frame clones here, not all; method: immunoSEQ multiplex PCR. The profile covers more than 950 clones, with 15% to 20% appearing a single time and about 14% taken by the ten largest. In the case of this clone: The antigen remains undetermined.

Germline CDR1 and CDR2: LNHDA and SQIVND (reference sequence). The CDR3 length is 15 residues. V lost 6 bases to trimming and J lost 9 bases, with 21 bases between them. The chain recombines TRBV19 with TRBJ2-1; D might be TRBD1 or TRBD2, each matching 6 bases. The sample here was tumor tissue (inferred from file names), taken from a patient given nivolumab and ipilimumab in sequence. This TCR came from a human donor with melanoma. The CDR3 DNA reads as TGTGCCAGTAGACCTCGTCAAATGGGGGGCCTTGAGCAGTTCTTC. Protein: CASRPRQMGGLEQFF.